One sample yielded the 5 T cell receptor beta chains listed below, sequenced in a study of regulatory T cells in long-lasting Graves disease. In building TCR beta libraries, iRepertoire HTBI primers were used together with Arm-PCR of CDR3 regions. A single record per CDR3 protein comes from TCRdb applying MiXCR to the multiplex PCR reads. Found here are some 450,000 distinct CDR3 sequences, about a quarter of them singletons; the top ten hold about a quarter. Stated time point: persistent/refractory GD, antithyroid drugs over 5 years with positive TRAb. RNA isolated from PBMCs was used to make the TCR library. The source material was peripheral blood mononuclear cells (PBMCs), sampled when the disease was refractory, from a patient treated with antithyroid drugs. These receptors all come from a female donor with Graves disease.

The V and J genes are TRBV7-6 and TRBJ1-2; D is possibly TRBD1 (5 bases). Germline V gene sequence: CDR1 SGHVS, CDR2 FNYEAQ. V was cut by 1 base and J by 3 bases, with 15 bases left in between. This CDR3 has 16 amino acids. The CDR3 DNA sequence: TGTGCCAGCAGCTTAGGGGGCAAAACAAGGGACTATGGCTACACCTTC. Protein product: CASSLGGKTRDYGYTF.

This clonotype has a handful of counts. The CDR3 is CASSYQSYKGESLSNQPQHF. The CDR3 DNA reads as TGTGCCAGCAGTTACCAGTCATACAAGGGGGAGAGCCTTAGCAATCAGCCCCAGCATTTT. The genes are TRBV6-2 or TRBV6-3 and TRBJ1-5, with a tentative D call TRBD1 (6 bases). Germline V gene lookup returns CDR1 MNHEY and CDR2 SVGEGT. With 2 bases removed from V and 0 bases from J, the gap between germline ends came to 23 bases. The CDR3 has 20 amino acids.

This clonotype was recorded a few times. V usage is TRBV18 and J usage is TRBJ2-3; D is unresolved. The CDR3 extends over 13 amino acids. Germline V lookup: CDR1 KGHSH, CDR2 LQKENI. V lost 4 bases and J lost 2, with 7 bases in between. In nucleotides, the CDR3 is TGTGCCAGCTCACGGACCCCCACAGATACGCAGTATTTT. This encodes CASSRTPTDTQYF.

The rearrangement joins TRBV29-1 to TRBJ1-2; D not resolved. The V end was cut by 6 bases, the J end by 8 bases, with 13 bases between. Germline V lookup: CDR1 SQVTM, CDR2 ANQGSEA. CDR3 size: 11 residues. This CDR3 reads CSVHTALGYTF. For the CDR3, the DNA is TGCAGCGTGCACACAGCCCTGGGCTACACCTTC. Combining the CDR3 with reference TRBV29-1 and TRBJ1-2 gives the whole variable domain SAVISQKPSRDICQRGTSLTIQCQVDSQVTMMFWYRQQPGQSLTLIATANQGSEATYESGFVIDKFPISRPNLTFSTLTVSNMSPEDSSIYLCSVHTALGYTFGSGTRLTVV.

The CDR3 is CSTRDSIQETQYF. CDR3 nucleotide sequence: TGCAGCACCCGGGACAGCATTCAAGAGACCCAGTACTTC. The chain combines TRBV29-1 with TRBJ2-5; 7 bases are shared with TRBD1. Germline CDR1 is SQVTM and CDR2 is ANQGSEA. J was trimmed by 2 bases and V by 8 bases; bases with no gene match: 8. This CDR3 has 13 amino acids.